The entry below describes one T cell receptor (beta chain). Its antigen is still unknown. These data belong to a study of cytomegalovirus exposure and HLA in healthy donors. Notes on the study in general: Upon later analysis, TCR association rates were observed to vary by HLA locus, being highest for DRB1 and lowest for HLA-C.

Both 60 Vbeta primers and 13 Jbeta primers went into the PCR. The method was immunoSEQ multiplex PCR; TCRdb's version includes in-frame clones alone and lacks a portion of them. The sample has some 140,000 clones; less than 80% are singletons. The CDR3 extends over 16 amino acids. The ends were cut back, 4 bases at V and 4 bases at J, with 20 bases in the middle. Germline lookup yields CDR1 MDHEN and CDR2 SYDVKM. This receptor was taken from a man aged 35-49 years in good health and CMV-seropositive. V and J are TRBV28 and TRBJ2-7, with a possible D match to TRBD2 (7 bases). Sequencing was done on a sample of PBMCs. As DNA, the CDR3 is TGTGCCAGCAGTTCCCCTCGGGGCGGGGGCGGGTACGAGCAGTACTTC. Translation: CASSSPRGGGGYEQYF. The variable domain in full, with the rest retrieved from reference TRBV28 and TRBJ2-7, is DVKVTQSSRYLVKRTGEKVFLECVQDMDHENMFWYRQDPGLGLRLIYFSYDVKMKEKGDIPEGYSVSREKKERFSLILESASTNQTSMYLCASSSPRGGGGYEQYFGPGTRLTVT.